One sample yielded the 26 T cell receptor beta chains listed below, sequenced in a study of shared clonotypes between healthy human individuals. Repertoires were generated with immunoSEQ multiplex PCR, while TCRdb's copy carries only in-frame clones and drops some. Of about 660,000 clones in the sample, roughly 70% were seen once. The specimen sequenced was memory CD4+ T cells sorted from blood. Subset here: CD45RA-negative fraction. The source is a woman younger than 45 in good health.

The rearrangement joins TRBV7-2 to TRBJ2-7; D is unclear. The CDR3 spans 13 residues. Trimming shortened V by 2 bases and J by 0 bases, and 5 bases separated the two germline ends. Germline values: CDR1 SGHTA, CDR2 FQGNSA. CDR3 bases: TGTGCCAGCAGCTTATCCAGCTCCTACGAGCAGTACTTC. This encodes CASSLSSSYEQYF.

The CDR3 sequence is CASSLGPPFGGASNQPQHF. The CDR3 DNA is TGTGCCAGCAGCTTGGGCCCCCCTTTTGGGGGAGCGAGCAATCAGCCCCAGCATTTT. The chain combines TRBV5-6 with TRBJ1-5; weak D call: TRBD1 (5 bases). Trimming removed 0 bases from V and 1 base from J, with 20 bases in between. The CDR3 is 19 amino acids. CDR1 is SGHDT, CDR2 YYEEEE, per germline. The entire variable domain, with the rest obtained from reference TRBV5-6 and TRBJ1-5, is as follows: DAGVTQSPTHLIKTRGQQVTLRCSPKSGHDTVSWYQQALGQGPQFIFQYYEEEERQRGNFPDRFSGHQFPNYSSELNVNALLLGDSALYLCASSLGPPFGGASNQPQHFGDGTRLSIL.

This chain joins TRBV10-2 and TRBJ1-3; D is ambiguous. V was shortened by 7 bases and J by 4 bases, with 8 bases between the two germline ends. From germline, CDR1 is WSHSY and CDR2 SAAADI. The CDR3 is 12 residues long. The DNA of the CDR3 is TGCGCCAGCACCGGGAACGGAAACACCATATATTTT. Amino acids: CASTGNGNTIYF.

This sequence joins TRBV5-1 and TRBJ2-7, with 10 bases identical to TRBD1. Trimming cost V 3 bases and J 5 bases; bases outside gene matches: 8. CDR3 length: 15 amino acids. The germline V gene encodes CDR1 SGHRS and CDR2 YFSETQ. The CDR3 DNA sequence: TGCGCCAGCAGCTCGTCCGGGACAGGGGTCAACGAGCAGTACTTC. Protein sequence: CASSSSGTGVNEQYF.

This clone was recorded a few times. The chain recombines TRBV30 with TRBJ2-7; 10 positions agree with TRBD1. V trimming: 4 bases; J trimming: 2 bases; junction bases outside the gene matches: 5. Germline CDR1 and CDR2: GTSNPN and SVGIG (reference sequence). The CDR3 loop spans 14 amino acids. The CDR3 bases are TGTGCCTGGACTCCCGGGACAGGGGCCTACGAGCAGTACTTC. It encodes CAWTPGTGAYEQYF.

This clone was seen a handful of times. The genes are TRBV7-9 and TRBJ1-3; 8 bases match TRBD1. This CDR3 region has 16 residues. Germline assignment: CDR1 SEHNR and CDR2 FQNEAQ (reference sequence). Trimming at V came to 1 base and at J to 7 bases, leaving 9 bases not matched to a gene. DNA of the CDR3: TGTGCCAGCAGCTTAGGGGTCCGGACAGGGAGGAACACCATATATTTT. This encodes CASSLGVRTGRNTIYF. Drawing the rest from reference TRBV7-9 and TRBJ1-3, the complete variable domain is DTGVSQNPRHKITKRGQNVTFRCDPISEHNRLYWYRQTLGQGPEFLTYFQNEAQLEKSRLLSDRFSAERPKGSFSTLEIQRTEQGDSAMYLCASSLGVRTGRNTIYFGEGSWLTVV.

The V and J genes are TRBV5-4 and TRBJ2-7; 14 bases are a match to TRBD2. V dropped 3 bases and J dropped 4; count of bases not matched to a gene: 6. The length of the CDR3 is 16 residues. Germline lookup yields CDR1 SGHNT and CDR2 YYREEE (reference sequence). CDR3 amino acids: CASSWGTSGSPYEQYF. CDR3 DNA sequence: TGTGCCAGCAGCTGGGGGACTAGCGGGAGTCCTTACGAGCAGTACTTC.

The CDR3 coding sequence is TGTGCCACCAGCAGAGGAAGGGACTCTCCTGTGACCCAGTACTTC. This translates into CATSRGRDSPVTQYF. The chain uses TRBV15 and TRBJ2-5, with D maybe TRBD2 (6 bases). Germline V lookup: CDR1 LNHNV, CDR2 YYDKDF (reference sequence). The CDR3 is made up of 15 amino acids. V lost 1 base and J lost 7, with 16 bases in between.

The chain has TRBV5-5 and TRBJ2-7; tentatively, D is TRBD2 (8 bases). Deletions cut 4 bases from V and 0 bases from J, with 17 bases between. Germline-derived CDR1 and CDR2 are SGHKS and YYEKEE (reference sequence). CDR3 size: 16 residues. The CDR3 DNA follows: TGTGCCAGCAGCCCCCGGGGGGGACAGAGCTCCTACGAGCAGTACTTC. It encodes CASSPRGGQSSYEQYF.

This chain links TRBV28 with TRBJ1-1; D is unclear. The CDR3 runs to 14 residues. The germline V gene encodes CDR1 MDHEN and CDR2 SYDVKM. V was trimmed by 6 bases and J by 6 bases, leaving 17 bases between them. The DNA for the CDR3 is TGTGCCAGCAGGCTTGCGCAGGAGAAACCTGAAGCTTTCTTT. It encodes CASRLAQEKPEAFF.

This clone has a handful of counts. The V gene is TRBV6-1, the J gene TRBJ1-2; D remains unclear. V was pared by 2 bases and J by 0 bases, with 10 bases between. From germline, CDR1 is MNHNS and CDR2 SASEGT. The CDR3 has 15 amino acids. The CDR3 loop is CASSESPVSNYGYTF. The CDR3 DNA is TGTGCCAGCAGTGAATCGCCAGTTTCTAACTATGGCTACACCTTC.

The chain links TRBV19 to TRBJ2-1; D gene unclear. Germline V gives CDR1 LNHDA, CDR2 SQIVND (reference sequence). The CDR3 has 16 residues. V was clipped by 1 base and J by 4 bases, with 14 bases between them. CDR3 DNA sequence: TGTGCCAGTAGTATAGGCTTACGGATGACTTACAATGAGCAGTTCTTC. Encoded protein: CASSIGLRMTYNEQFF.

V usage is TRBV4-1 and J usage is TRBJ2-2; 7 bases match TRBD1. The V and J ends lost 7 bases and 4 bases, in that order; junction bases with no gene match: 6. This CDR3 is 14 amino acids long. The V gene's germline CDR1 is MGHRA and CDR2 YSYEKL. Written as DNA, the CDR3 is TGCGCCAGCAACCAGCAGGGGGTCACCGGGGAGCTGTTTTTT. As protein: CASNQQGVTGELFF.

The rearrangement links TRBV5-1 to TRBJ2-7; the match to TRBD2 covers 8 bases. Germline V gives CDR1 SGHRS, CDR2 YFSETQ. Germline trimming cut 7 bases from V and 4 bases from J; bases unmatched to any gene: 10. The CDR3 has 14 amino acids. The CDR3, as DNA: TGCGCCAGCGCCGGACTAGCCCAACCTTACGAGCAGTACTTC. Translation gives CASAGLAQPYEQYF. The whole variable domain, filled in from reference TRBV5-1 and TRBJ2-7, reads KAGVTQTPRYLIKTRGQQVTLSCSPISGHRSVSWYQQTPGQGLQFLFEYFSETQRNKGNFPGRFSGRQFSNSRSEMNVSTLELGDSALYLCASAGLAQPYEQYFGPGTRLTVT.

In the case of this clone: The sample carries other DNA sequences with the same CDR3. The chain has TRBV18 and TRBJ2-7, with 10 positions matching TRBD1. Germline CDR1 is KGHSH and CDR2 is LQKENI. V trimming: 2 bases; J trimming: 1 base; junction bases outside the gene matches: 2. This CDR3 has 15 amino acids. The CDR3 region has the DNA TGTGCCAGCTCACCAGGACAGGGGGGTTCCTACGAGCAGTACTTC. Amino acids: CASSPGQGGSYEQYF.

The chain has TRBV5-4 and TRBJ1-5; D is ambiguous. With 1 base removed from V and 0 bases from J, the gap between germline ends came to 8 bases. This CDR3 has 15 residues. Germline CDR1 SGHNT, CDR2 YYREEE (reference sequence). CDR3: CASSLTGLSNQPQHF. The CDR3 nucleotides read TGTGCCAGCAGCTTGACGGGTCTTAGCAATCAGCCCCAGCATTTT.

Comment on this clone: Other DNA sequences of this sample code for an identical CDR3. The rearrangement joins TRBV14 to TRBJ1-3, with 8 bases lining up with TRBD1. After removal of 1 base from V and 1 base from J, the junction contained 3 bases not matched to a gene. This CDR3 is 16 amino acids long. Germline loops: CDR1 SGHDN, CDR2 FVKESK. CDR3 sequence (DNA): TGTGCCAGCAGCCAAGTGCAGGGGGCGTCTGGAAACACCATATATTTT. Translated: CASSQVQGASGNTIYF.

The chain is built from TRBV11-2 and TRBJ2-1; D may be TRBD1 or TRBD2 (5 bases each). Germline-derived CDR1 and CDR2 are SGHAT and FQNNGV. The CDR3 totals 17 residues. V was trimmed by 5 bases and J by 5 bases, leaving 22 bases between them. CDR3 sequence reads: CASSPPRVRGPNNEQFF. The CDR3 coding sequence is TGTGCCAGCAGCCCGCCGCGGGTTAGGGGCCCCAACAATGAGCAGTTCTTC. The full variable domain, in which reference TRBV11-2 and TRBJ2-1 provide the parts outside the CDR3, is EAGVAQSPRYKIIEKRQSVAFWCNPISGHATLYWYQQILGQGPKLLIQFQNNGVVDDSQLPKDRFSAERLKGVDSTLKIQPAKLEDSAVYLCASSPPRVRGPNNEQFFGPGTRLTVL.

The genes are TRBV5-1 and TRBJ1-1; D not certain. The germline V gene has CDR1 SGHRS and CDR2 YFSETQ. V shed 3 bases and J shed 5 bases, with 11 bases lying between them. The CDR3 has 13 amino acids. The CDR3 nucleotides read TGCGCCAGCAGCTGGGCAGGAACTACTGAAGCTTTCTTT. It yields the protein CASSWAGTTEAFF.

Remarks on this clone: The junction shows a germline mismatch at one end, possibly a read error. The chain recombines TRBV29-1 with TRBJ2-3; TRBD2 matches at 10 bases. This CDR3 is built from 18 residues. Germline V gene data show CDR1 as SQVTM and CDR2 as ANQGSEA. In DNA form, the CDR3 reads TGCAGCGTCGAAGGGACTAGCGAACCGACACCCTTCACAGATACGCAGTATTTT. It is translated as CSVEGTSEPTPFTDTQYF.

The chain's CDR3 is CASSLRSGANVLTF. The CDR3 DNA sequence: TGTGCCAGCAGTTTGAGATCTGGGGCCAACGTCCTGACTTTC. The V gene is TRBV2, the J gene TRBJ2-6; D not resolved. Looked up from germline, CDR1 is SNHLY and CDR2 is FYNNEI. This CDR3 is built from 14 residues. V gave up 5 bases and J gave up 1 base, with 6 bases separating them. Using reference TRBV2 and TRBJ2-6 for the parts outside the CDR3, the full variable domain is EPEVTQTPSHQVTQMGQEVILRCVPISNHLYFYWYRQILGQKVEFLVSFYNNEISEKSEIFDDQFSVERPDGSNFTLKIRSTKLEDSAMYFCASSLRSGANVLTFGAGSRLTVL.

On this clone: The same CDR3 is also encoded by other DNA sequences in this sample. This rearrangement joins TRBV9 to TRBJ2-1; D ambiguous. The CDR3 runs to 14 residues. Between the trimmed V and J ends, which lost 0 bases and 4 bases, there was a span of 8 bases. Per the germline V gene, CDR1 is SGDLS and CDR2 is YYNGEE. DNA of the CDR3: TGTGCCAGCAGCGTAGCGAGAGGTTACAATGAGCAGTTCTTC. Translation gives CASSVARGYNEQFF.

This chain links TRBV19 with TRBJ2-7; TRBD1 agrees at 8 bases. This CDR3 comprises 15 residues. J lost 2 bases, V lost 6 bases, and 9 bases had no gene match. The V gene's germline CDR1 is LNHDA and CDR2 SQIVND (reference sequence). The CDR3 nucleotides are TGTGCCAGTAGCCCCAGGACAGGGATCCCCTACGAGCAGTACTTC. Protein product: CASSPRTGIPYEQYF.

V is TRBV11-3 and J is TRBJ2-5; 11 bases fit TRBD2. Losses at the gene ends were 3 bases for V and 7 bases for J; bases not matched to a gene: 10. The CDR3 is made up of 16 amino acids. Germline CDR1 and CDR2: SGHNT and YENEEA. This CDR3 reads CASSLRTSGHGGTQYF. Written as DNA, the CDR3 is TGTGCCAGCAGCTTGAGGACTAGCGGGCATGGCGGGACCCAGTACTTC.

This clone has more than one count but fewer than ten. The V call is TRBV6-5, the J call TRBJ1-5, with a tentative D call TRBD1 (6 bases). Germline CDR1 is MNHEY and CDR2 is SVGAGI. V was shortened by 2 bases and J by 7 bases, with 12 bases between the two germline ends. The CDR3 totals 14 residues. The CDR3 region is CASSYANQGQPQHF. The CDR3 nucleotides are TGTGCCAGCAGTTACGCTAACCAGGGGCAGCCCCAGCATTTT.

The genes are TRBV5-1 and TRBJ2-3; 7 bases are shared with TRBD2. The V and J ends lost 4 bases and 0 bases, in that order; junction bases with no gene match: 8. This CDR3 has 16 residues. Germline loops: CDR1 SGHRS, CDR2 YFSETQ. For the CDR3, the DNA is TGCGCCAGCAGCCCCGCCCTAGCGGAGAGCACAGATACGCAGTATTTT. It specifies CASSPALAESTDTQYF.